One and the same sample provided the 22 T cell receptor beta chains below, sequenced in a study of T cell responses to AZD1222 COVID-19 vaccine. TCRdb's copy holds only in-frame clones and misses some; the assay was immunoSEQ multiplex PCR. The sample yields 100,000 to 150,000 clones, around 88% seen once. Sequencing was performed on peripheral blood, taken on day 0 of AZD1222 vaccination. The receptors here all came from an adult in good health.

This clone was counted once. The genes are TRBV28 and TRBJ1-2; a weak D match, TRBD1 (5 bases). V gave up 6 bases and J gave up 4 bases, with 18 bases separating them. Germline V lookup: CDR1 MDHEN, CDR2 SYDVKM. The length of the CDR3 is 15 residues. The CDR3: CASSQGTWGVYGYTF. Here the CDR3 DNA reads TGTGCCAGCAGCCAAGGGACTTGGGGGGTCTATGGCTACACCTTC.

The chain uses TRBV2 and TRBJ2-7, with TRBD1 matching over 8 bases. The CDR3 length is 12 residues. The junction had 10 bases not matched to a gene; V was cut back by 9 bases and J by 9 bases. The germline V gene encodes CDR1 SNHLY and CDR2 FYNNEI. The CDR3 here is CARMDRAGGQYF. DNA for the CDR3: TGTGCCAGAATGGACAGGGCGGGTGGGCAGTACTTC.

The chain is built from TRBV7-9 and TRBJ1-4; 7 nucleotides agree with TRBD1. The CDR3 contains 14 residues. The trim removed 6 bases at V and 2 bases at J, leaving 3 bases unmatched. Per the germline V gene, CDR1 is SEHNR and CDR2 is FQNEAQ (reference sequence). The CDR3 bases are TGTGCCAGCAGAAGGGACAGCACTAATGAAAAACTGTTTTTT. Its translation is CASRRDSTNEKLFF.

This chain links TRBV4-3 with TRBJ1-1; possible D gene TRBD1, 5 bases. Trimming removed 5 bases from V and 0 bases from J, with 10 bases in between. The CDR3 totals 14 residues. Per germline, CDR1 LGHNA and CDR2 YSLEER. CDR3 region: CASSEGRMNTEAFF. The DNA of the CDR3 is TGCGCCAGCAGCGAGGGACGCATGAACACTGAAGCTTTCTTT.

The chain combines TRBV7-8 with TRBJ2-1; 7 bases fit TRBD2. Germline trimming cut 1 base from V and 4 bases from J; bases unmatched to any gene: 4. This CDR3 region has 15 residues. The V gene's germline CDR1 is SGHVS and CDR2 FQNEAQ. CDR3 sequence reads: CASSLVGEGYNEQFF. The CDR3 nucleotides read TGTGCCAGCAGCTTAGTGGGGGAGGGATACAATGAGCAGTTCTTC. Using reference TRBV7-8 and TRBJ2-1 for the parts outside the CDR3, the full variable domain is GAGVSQSPRYKVAKRGQDVALRCDPISGHVSLFWYQQALGQGPEFLTYFQNEAQLDKSGLPSDRFFAERPEGSVSTLKIQRTQQEDSAVYLCASSLVGEGYNEQFFGPGTRLTVL.

V and J are TRBV18 and TRBJ1-6; D is perhaps TRBD1 (6 bases). The CDR3 loop spans 15 amino acids. The V end was cut by 3 bases, the J end by 6 bases, with 12 bases between. The germline CDR1 and CDR2 sequences are KGHSH and LQKENI. The CDR3 DNA sequence: TGTGCCAGCTCACCGCGGGACACCGTTAATTCACCCCTCCACTTT. Protein sequence: CASSPRDTVNSPLHF.

This clone was recorded once. V and J are TRBV27 and TRBJ2-7, with D unclear. Germline values: CDR1 MNHEY, CDR2 SMNVEV (reference sequence). The CDR3 loop spans 13 amino acids. The V end lost 0 bases, the J end lost 1 base, and 4 bases lay between the germline ends. Written as DNA, the CDR3 is TGTGCCAGCAGTTTATCGGAATCCTACGAGCAGTACTTC. Amino acid sequence: CASSLSESYEQYF.

This clone showed up just a few times. The V gene is TRBV19, the J gene TRBJ1-1, with unresolved D. CDR1 is LNHDA, CDR2 SQIVND, per germline (reference sequence). The CDR3 totals 14 residues. V lost 10 bases to trimming and J lost 0 bases, with 15 bases between them. This CDR3 reads CATSWGDLNTEAFF. In DNA form, the CDR3 reads TGTGCCACCAGTTGGGGAGATCTGAACACTGAAGCTTTCTTT.

The chain couples TRBV11-3 to TRBJ2-7; perhaps D is TRBD1 or TRBD2 (5 bases each). This CDR3 contains 15 residues. Germline V gene data show CDR1 as SGHNT and CDR2 as YENEEA. V shed 5 bases and J shed 2 bases, with 16 bases lying between them. Here the CDR3 reads CASSHGTAQPYEQYF. In DNA, the CDR3 is TGTGCCAGCAGCCACGGGACGGCGCAACCCTACGAGCAGTACTTC.

The rearrangement uses TRBV10-2 and TRBJ2-3; D is undetermined. V shed 2 bases and J shed 5 bases, with 5 bases lying between them. Germline CDR1 and CDR2: WSHSY and SAAADI. The CDR3 runs to 12 residues. The CDR3, as DNA: TGCGCCAGCAGTGAGCAGCAAGATACGCAGTATTTT. Translated: CASSEQQDTQYF.

This sequence joins TRBV10-3 and TRBJ1-1, with D unresolved. CDR1 ENHRY and CDR2 SYGVKD come from the germline V gene. The CDR3 has 12 residues. Trimming removed 1 base from V and 5 bases from J, with 5 bases in between. The CDR3: CAISEFETEAFF. CDR3 DNA: TGTGCCATCAGTGAGTTTGAGACTGAAGCTTTCTTT.

The rearrangement joins TRBV7-2 to TRBJ2-1; D unresolved. CDR1 is SGHTA, CDR2 FQGNSA, per germline. Between the trimmed V and J ends, which lost 2 bases and 0 bases, there was a span of 8 bases. CDR3 length: 15 residues. The CDR3 DNA is TGTGCCAGCAGCTTAAGCCCGAGCTCCTACAATGAGCAGTTCTTC. It encodes CASSLSPSSYNEQFF.

This rearrangement joins TRBV5-1 to TRBJ1-2; 10 positions agree with TRBD1. Unmatched junction bases numbered 3, after V lost 5 bases and J lost 2 bases. Germline CDR1 SGHRS, CDR2 YFSETQ. This CDR3 comprises 14 residues. CDR3 residues: CASRPGQGNYGYTF. CDR3 nucleotide sequence: TGCGCCAGCAGACCGGGACAGGGGAACTATGGCTACACCTTC. The entire variable domain, with the rest obtained from reference TRBV5-1 and TRBJ1-2, is as follows: KAGVTQTPRYLIKTRGQQVTLSCSPISGHRSVSWYQQTPGQGLQFLFEYFSETQRNKGNFPGRFSGRQFSNSRSEMNVSTLELGDSALYLCASRPGQGNYGYTFGSGTRLTVV.

This sequence joins TRBV19 and TRBJ2-1; 10 nucleotides align to TRBD1. The CDR3 is made up of 15 amino acids. Per the germline V gene, CDR1 is LNHDA and CDR2 is SQIVND (reference sequence). V lost 7 bases and J lost 6; bases outside the gene matches: 9. In nucleotides, the CDR3 is TGTGCCAGTACCAGAGACAGGGGGCAGTTCAATGAGCAGTTCTTC. This gives the protein CASTRDRGQFNEQFF.

This clone showed up just a few times. V usage is TRBV19 and J usage is TRBJ1-2; the D gene is possibly TRBD1 (5 bases). The V gene lost 7 bases and the J gene lost 5 bases, with 17 bases spanning the gap. In germline, CDR1 is LNHDA, CDR2 SQIVND (reference sequence). The CDR3 runs to 14 residues. For the CDR3, the DNA is TGTGCCAGTACCGATGAGGGGAGAAGGTATGGCTACACCTTC. It is translated as CASTDEGRRYGYTF. The variable domain in full, with the rest retrieved from reference TRBV19 and TRBJ1-2, is DGGITQSPKYLFRKEGQNVTLSCEQNLNHDAMYWYRQDPGQGLRLIYYSQIVNDFQKGDIAEGYSVSREKKESFPLTVTSAQKNPTAFYLCASTDEGRRYGYTFGSGTRLTVV.

The chain carries TRBV12-3 or TRBV12-4 and TRBJ2-1; unclear D gene. This CDR3 spans 13 amino acids. Trimming cost V 1 base and J 5 bases, with 6 bases left between them. The CDR3 sequence: CASSLVGNNEQFF. CDR3 sequence (DNA): TGTGCCAGCAGTTTAGTGGGGAACAATGAGCAGTTCTTC.

This clone occurred once. The rearrangement joins TRBV3-1 (or the pseudogene TRBV3-2) to TRBJ1-5; the D is unclear. V was trimmed by 1 base and J by 6 bases, leaving 13 bases between them. The CDR3 runs to 15 residues. CDR1 LGHDT and CDR2 YNNKEL come from the germline V gene (reference sequence). The CDR3 region is CASSQGWTARQPQHF. CDR3 sequence (DNA): TGTGCCAGCAGCCAAGGGTGGACGGCTCGTCAGCCCCAGCATTTT.

The CDR3 coding sequence is TGTGCCAGCAGTGATTTTACAGGGGGGCAGTTTGAAGCTTTCTTT. Protein sequence: CASSDFTGGQFEAFF. The J gene is TRBJ1-1, the V gene TRBV2, with TRBD1 matching over 8 bases. The germline V gene encodes CDR1 SNHLY and CDR2 FYNNEI. The CDR3 covers 15 residues. The V gene end was trimmed by 3 bases and the J gene end by 7 bases; junction bases not matched to a gene: 10.

This clone was picked up one time. The J gene is TRBJ1-1, the V gene TRBV6-6; D ambiguous. The germline V gene has CDR1 MNHNY and CDR2 SVGAGI (reference sequence). The CDR3 is 13 amino acids. Trimming removed 0 bases from V and 2 bases from J, with 4 bases in between. This CDR3 is CASSYSSNTEAFF. The CDR3 bases are TGTGCCAGCAGTTACTCTTCCAACACTGAAGCTTTCTTT.

This chain connects TRBV11-3 to TRBJ2-3; the match to TRBD2 covers 14 bases. The CDR3 totals 17 residues. Germline lookup yields CDR1 SGHNT and CDR2 YENEEA. J lost 4 bases, V lost 5 bases, and 8 bases had no gene match. This CDR3 is CASSPGLAGGVADTQYF. In nucleotides, the CDR3 is TGTGCCAGCAGCCCCGGACTAGCGGGGGGTGTGGCAGATACGCAGTATTTT.

CDR3 protein: CASRRYEEKLFF. DNA for the CDR3: TGTGCCAGCAGGCGTTATGAGGAAAAACTGTTTTTT. V and J are TRBV2 and TRBJ1-4; D is undetermined. CDR1 and CDR2 from the germline V gene are SNHLY and FYNNEI. Trimming removed 6 bases from V and 8 bases from J, with 10 bases in between. The CDR3 runs 12 residues.

The chain recombines TRBV7-8 with TRBJ1-5; tentative D call: TRBD1 (6 bases). This CDR3 has 14 residues. Germline V gene lookup returns CDR1 SGHVS and CDR2 FQNEAQ. The V and J ends lost 5 bases and 3 bases respectively, with 11 bases between them. CDR3 bases: TGTGCCAGCAGCCCCGACAGGTTCAATCAGCCCCAGCATTTT. Translation gives CASSPDRFNQPQHF.